Sequencing of this T cell receptor (beta chain) was carried out in a study of cytomegalovirus exposure and HLA in healthy donors. Across the study: Out of 170 million or so T cells, an earlier analysis found more than 95 million unique TCR beta sequences in total. Findings and caveats of the study: Presence/absence analyses assumed roughly uniform sequencing depth across donors, which may not hold. A later analysis appeared to link common viral pathogens to several of the most significant clusters.

This CDR3 has 14 residues. CDR1 SGHNT and CDR2 YYREEE come from the germline V gene (reference sequence). The V segment lost 0 bases and the J segment 7 bases; nucleotides outside the gene matches: 6. Primers: 60 Vbeta forward and 13 Jbeta reverse. Sequenced by immunoSEQ multiplex PCR; TCRdb stores in-frame clones only, minus some. The data show around 200,000 clones, roughly 80% seen once. Concerning this clone itself: Its antigen remains unidentified.

This chain links TRBV5-4 with TRBJ1-2; 7 bases map to TRBD1. Material for sequencing was PBMCs. This TCR was recovered from a man aged 40-55 years in good health and CMV-seropositive. CDR3 sequence: CASSLEGGVIGYTF. As DNA, the CDR3 is TGTGCCAGCAGCTTGGAAGGGGGCGTTATTGGCTACACCTTC.